This TCR beta chain is drawn from a study of early T cells in non-severe SARS-CoV-2 infection. Study summary: Unsorted whole-blood RNA was sequenced in bulk, leaving chains unpaired.

The CDR3 has 14 residues. Trimming removed 6 bases from V and 3 bases from J, with 15 bases in between. Germline V lookup: CDR1 MNHNY, CDR2 SVGAGI (reference sequence). This clonotype was picked up many times. The library protocol tagged individual cDNA molecules with unique molecular identifiers. TCRdb re-called the 5' RACE reads through MiXCR, storing one row per CDR3 protein. This table holds about 34,000 distinct CDR3 sequences, roughly 5.7% found once. The clonotype was recovered from an adult who was a healthcare worker with PCR-confirmed SARS-CoV-2 infection or an uninfected control (not recorded which). The chain carries TRBV6-6 and TRBJ2-7, with D perhaps being TRBD1 or TRBD2 (5 bases each). Sequencing input: whole blood. The CDR3 protein is CASSRLRESYEQYF. CDR3 DNA: TGTGCCAGCAGCCGACTCAGGGAGAGCTACGAGCAGTACTTC.